The rows below give T cell receptor beta chains drawn from one sample of a study of blood T cell repertoires in COVID-19. Clones were sequenced by immunoSEQ multiplex PCR, and TCRdb holds only the in-frame ones, with some missing. The table lists about 110,000 clones, 65% to 90% of them singletons, with 3.5% to 5% in the top ten. The sample was peripheral blood. Receptor source: a man aged 45 to 65 with acute or convalescent COVID-19. Both conserved end residues are part of each CDR3. D genes are given only for firm matches. Some rows mark clone size as missing; the rest say once, few, many or name a class of expanded clone.

CDR3: CASSITGNQPQHF; DNA: TGTGCCAGTAGTATAACAGGCAATCAGCCCCAGCATTTT; V: TRBV19; size: -; J: TRBJ1-5; D: -
CDR3: CASSFPGTGYEQYF; DNA: TGTGCCAGCAGTTTCCCCGGGACAGGGTACGAGCAGTACTTC; V: TRBV28; size: -; J: TRBJ2-7; D: TRBD1
CDR3: CASSRDRGTGNTEAFF; DNA: TGTGCCAGCAGTCGGGACAGGGGGACAGGGAACACTGAAGCTTTCTTT; V: TRBV27; size: -; J: TRBJ1-1; D: TRBD1
CDR3: CASSQTENQPQHF; DNA: TGTGCCAGCAGCCAAACTGAGAATCAGCCCCAGCATTTT; V: TRBV14; size: -; J: TRBJ1-5; D: -
CDR3: CASSTGLAVQETQYF; DNA: TGTGCCAGCAGCACCGGACTAGCGGTCCAAGAGACCCAGTACTTC; V: TRBV11-2; size: once; J: TRBJ2-5; D: TRBD2
CDR3: CASSPPPGNEQFF; DNA: TGTGCCAGCAGCCCCCCGCCGGGCAATGAGCAGTTCTTC; V: TRBV13; size: -; J: TRBJ2-1; D: -
CDR3: CATAGGAGSYNEQFF; DNA: TGTGCCACCGCCGGGGGGGCGGGATCCTACAATGAGCAGTTCTTC; V: TRBV24-1; size: -; J: TRBJ2-1; D: TRBD2
CDR3: CASSYSGGTEYGYTF; DNA: TGTGCCAGCAGTTACTCCGGGGGGACGGAATATGGCTACACCTTC; V: TRBV6-5; size: few; J: TRBJ1-2; D: -
CDR3: CASSPRTSGEETQYF; DNA: TGTGCCAGCAGCCCGCGGACTAGCGGGGAAGAGACCCAGTACTTC; V: TRBV11-1; size: -; J: TRBJ2-5; D: TRBD2
CDR3: CASSIRESGEQFF; DNA: TGTGCCAGCAGTATTCGGGAATCGGGTGAGCAGTTCTTC; V: TRBV12-3/TRBV12-4; size: -; J: TRBJ2-1; D: -
CDR3: CASSLVGTSGTGEQFF; DNA: TGCGCCAGCAGCTTGGTAGGGACTAGCGGGACCGGTGAGCAGTTCTTC; V: TRBV5-1; size: -; J: TRBJ2-1; D: TRBD2
CDR3: CASGLRIANYGYTF; DNA: TGTGCCAGCGGGCTCAGGATAGCTAACTATGGCTACACCTTC; V: TRBV6-7; size: few; J: TRBJ1-2; D: -
CDR3: CASSFLDRDIQYF; DNA: TGTGCCAGCAGCTTCCTGGACAGGGACATTCAGTACTTC; V: TRBV11-3; size: medium-sized; J: TRBJ2-4; D: TRBD1
CDR3: CASSLGQGPNQPQHF; DNA: TGTGCCAGCAGCTTGGGACAGGGCCCAAATCAGCCCCAGCATTTT; V: TRBV5-4; size: -; J: TRBJ1-5; D: TRBD1
CDR3: CASSLRQGRDTEAFF; DNA: TGCGCCAGCAGCTTACGACAGGGTAGAGACACTGAAGCTTTCTTT; V: TRBV5-1; size: -; J: TRBJ1-1; D: TRBD1
CDR3: CSASSGHEQFF; DNA: TGCAGTGCTAGTAGCGGGCATGAGCAGTTCTTC; V: TRBV20-1; size: few; J: TRBJ2-1; D: TRBD2
CDR3: CASTTGGSGTYEQYF; DNA: TGTGCCAGCACCACAGGGGGCTCGGGCACCTACGAGCAGTACTTC; V: TRBV18; size: -; J: TRBJ2-7; D: TRBD1
CDR3: CASSLSSTVNTEAFF; DNA: TGTGCCAGCAGCTTGTCAAGTACAGTGAACACTGAAGCTTTCTTT; V: TRBV5-5; size: -; J: TRBJ1-1; D: -
CDR3: CASSRQGATGELFF; DNA: TGTGCCAGTAGCAGACAGGGGGCCACCGGGGAGCTGTTTTTT; V: TRBV19; size: -; J: TRBJ2-2; D: TRBD1
CDR3: CASKVSTENTEAFF; DNA: TGTGCCAGCAAGGTGTCCACAGAGAACACTGAAGCTTTCTTT; V: TRBV6-5; size: -; J: TRBJ1-1; D: -
CDR3: CASSRGTEIYGYTF; DNA: TGTGCCAGCAGCCGAGGGACAGAGATTTATGGCTACACCTTC; V: TRBV5-6; size: once; J: TRBJ1-2; D: TRBD1
CDR3: CASSDSYFSYNEQFF; DNA: TGTGCCAGCAGTGACTCTTACTTCTCCTACAATGAGCAGTTCTTC; V: TRBV6-4; size: -; J: TRBJ2-1; D: -
CDR3: CASSPGLGETQYF; DNA: TGTGCCAGCTCCCCGGGACTGGGAGAGACCCAGTACTTC; V: TRBV18; size: -; J: TRBJ2-5; D: -
CDR3: CASSQGGGRETQYF; DNA: TGTGCCAGCAGCCAAGGGGGAGGACGGGAGACCCAGTACTTC; V: TRBV3-1/TRBV3-2; size: -; J: TRBJ2-5; D: -
CDR3: CASIGEGRANEQFF; DNA: TGTGCCAGCATAGGAGAAGGCAGGGCTAATGAGCAGTTCTTC; V: TRBV5-6; size: -; J: TRBJ2-1; D: -
CDR3: CASSPNRVGTDTQYF; DNA: TGTGCCAGCAGCCCCAACAGGGTGGGGACAGATACGCAGTATTTT; V: TRBV5-4; size: -; J: TRBJ2-3; D: -
CDR3: CASSITGTSGHEQYF; DNA: TGCGCCAGCAGCATCACCGGGACTAGCGGGCACGAGCAGTACTTC; V: TRBV5-1; size: -; J: TRBJ2-7; D: TRBD2
CDR3: CASSSRQGAKNYGYTF; DNA: TGTGCCAGCAGCTCTCGACAGGGGGCTAAAAACTATGGCTACACCTTC; V: TRBV5-6; size: -; J: TRBJ1-2; D: TRBD1
CDR3: CAWSPGRGAYEQYF; DNA: TGTGCCTGGAGCCCTGGCAGGGGAGCCTACGAGCAGTACTTC; V: TRBV30; size: once; J: TRBJ2-7; D: -
CDR3: CASSSQTILAGVYNEQFF; DNA: TGTGCCAGCAGCTCCCAAACCATTCTAGCGGGAGTCTACAATGAGCAGTTCTTC; V: TRBV13; size: once; J: TRBJ2-1; D: TRBD2
CDR3: CATSRDPRQGIAGELFF; DNA: TGTGCCACCAGCAGAGATCCTAGACAGGGGATCGCCGGGGAGCTGTTTTTT; V: TRBV15; size: -; J: TRBJ2-2; D: TRBD1
CDR3: CASSFQGARNEQFF; DNA: TGTGCCAGCTCATTCCAGGGGGCGCGGAATGAGCAGTTCTTC; V: TRBV18; size: -; J: TRBJ2-1; D: TRBD1
CDR3: CASSVKRGDYNEQFF; DNA: TGTGCCAGCAGCGTAAAGCGGGGGGACTACAATGAGCAGTTCTTC; V: TRBV9; size: -; J: TRBJ2-1; D: TRBD2
CDR3: CAWRGGAGAEQYF; DNA: TGTGCCTGGAGGGGGGGGGCCGGAGCCGAGCAGTACTTC; V: TRBV30; size: -; J: TRBJ2-7; D: -
CDR3: CASSLQGSEQYF; DNA: TGTGCCAGCAGCTTACAGGGGTCCGAGCAGTACTTC; V: TRBV5-5; size: -; J: TRBJ2-7; D: TRBD1
CDR3: CAMPGINQPQHF; DNA: TGTGCCATGCCAGGGATAAATCAGCCCCAGCATTTT; V: TRBV21-1; size: -; J: TRBJ1-5; D: -